One sample yielded the 23 T cell receptor beta chains listed below, sequenced in a study of T cells in tumors after PD-1 blockade. Profiled with immunoSEQ multiplex PCR; TCRdb holds only in-frame clones, not every one. The data hold 60,000 or so clones, with 80% observed a single time. The sequencing here drew on PBMCs, taken before anti-PD-1 treatment. The origin of the receptors is a human donor with basal cell carcinoma.

This clone is a singleton in its sample. The DNA of the CDR3 is TGTGCCAGCAGCTTCGACGCCTTGGGGGGAAACACCATATATTTT. It yields the protein CASSFDALGGNTIYF. The J gene is TRBJ1-3, the V gene TRBV5-5, with D unresolved. The V end lost 2 bases, the J end lost 4 bases, and 13 bases lay between the germline ends. This CDR3 region has 15 residues. The V gene's germline CDR1 is SGHKS and CDR2 YYEKEE (reference sequence).

The CDR3 is CASSRLGTGGGYTF. The DNA for the CDR3 is TGTGCCAGCAGCCGCCTTGGGACAGGGGGTGGCTACACCTTC. The chain uses TRBV3-1 (or the pseudogene TRBV3-2) and TRBJ1-2; TRBD1 agrees at 11 bases. V shed 4 bases and J 7 bases; nucleotides not matched to a gene: 5. This CDR3 has 14 residues. The germline V gene encodes CDR1 LGHDT and CDR2 YNNKEL (reference sequence).

This clone has just a few counts. The chain couples TRBV4-2 to TRBJ2-5, with 8 bases lining up with TRBD1. This CDR3 comprises 15 residues. CDR1 and CDR2 from the germline V gene are LGHNA and YNFKEQ. V was clipped by 4 bases and J by 5 bases; unmatched bases: 9. CDR3 loop: CASSPAGTGRETQYF. The CDR3 DNA follows: TGTGCCAGCAGCCCTGCCGGGACAGGAAGGGAGACCCAGTACTTC.

The rearrangement joins TRBV6-5 to TRBJ1-5; D not resolved. The CDR3 is 15 amino acids. V was cut by 6 bases and J by 1 base, with 13 bases left in between. In germline, CDR1 is MNHEY, CDR2 SVGAGI. CDR3 coding DNA: TGTGCCAGCAGCGGTCAGGTAGGAAGCAATCAGCCCCAGCATTTT. Encoded protein: CASSGQVGSNQPQHF.

This sequence joins TRBV19 and TRBJ2-1; perhaps TRBD1 as D (6 bases). Germline loops: CDR1 LNHDA, CDR2 SQIVND (reference sequence). Trimming cost V 0 bases and J 1 base, with 10 bases left between them. The CDR3 has 16 amino acids. The CDR3 DNA follows: TGTGCCAGTAGTATAGAGCCCAGGGGTTCCTACAATGAGCAGTTCTTC. Its protein is CASSIEPRGSYNEQFF.

This chain connects TRBV5-8 to TRBJ2-7, with D maybe TRBD1 (5 bases). This CDR3 spans 15 amino acids. The germline CDR1 and CDR2 sequences are SGHTS and YDEGEE. With 0 bases removed from V and 3 bases from J, the gap between germline ends came to 13 bases. DNA of the CDR3: TGTGCCAGCAGCTTGGAGTTGCGGCAGGGCTACGAGCAGTACTTC. Encoded protein: CASSLELRQGYEQYF.

The CDR3 coding sequence is TGTGCCAGCTCGCTGCTACCTAACTATGGCTACACCTTC. Protein sequence: CASSLLPNYGYTF. The chain carries TRBV6-5 and TRBJ1-2; the D is unclear. V was pared by 8 bases and J by 0 bases, with 10 bases between. The CDR3 contains 13 residues. Germline CDR1 MNHEY, CDR2 SVGAGI.

The J gene is TRBJ1-1, the V gene TRBV9; no reliable D call. V gave up 0 bases and J gave up 0 bases, with 3 bases separating them. The germline gives CDR1 SGDLS, CDR2 YYNGEE. This CDR3 is 13 amino acids long. The DNA for the CDR3 is TGTGCCAGCAGCGTAGATGTGAACACTGAAGCTTTCTTT. It yields the protein CASSVDVNTEAFF. Full variable domain (rest looked up from reference TRBV9 and TRBJ1-1): DSGVTQTPKHLITATGQRVTLRCSPRSGDLSVYWYQQSLDQGLQFLIQYYNGEERAKGNILERFSAQQFPDLHSELNLSSLELGDSALYFCASSVDVNTEAFFGQGTRLTVV.

The chain uses TRBV11-3 and TRBJ2-3; TRBD2 aligns across 8 bases. Germline-derived CDR1 and CDR2 are SGHNT and YENEEA. V was pared by 1 base and J by 5 bases, with 14 bases of the junction left unmatched. CDR3 length: 18 residues. Here the CDR3 reads CASSLGRISGGPGDTQYF. In DNA, the CDR3 is TGTGCCAGCAGCTTAGGTAGAATATCGGGGGGGCCGGGAGATACGCAGTATTTT.

The chain employs TRBV19 and TRBJ2-4; D is perhaps TRBD1 or TRBD2 (6 bases each). The CDR3 spans 16 residues. V shed 3 bases and J shed 0 bases, with 12 bases lying between them. From germline, CDR1 is LNHDA and CDR2 SQIVND (reference sequence). Written as DNA, the CDR3 is TGTGCCAGTAGTATGTGGGGGGCCTTAGCCAAAAACATTCAGTACTTC. It specifies CASSMWGALAKNIQYF.

In its sample, this clone was seen once. The chain recombines TRBV5-6 with TRBJ1-5; the match to TRBD1 covers 7 bases. This CDR3 comprises 13 residues. Per germline, CDR1 SGHDT and CDR2 YYEEEE. V lost 0 bases to trimming and J lost 10 bases; unmatched junction nucleotides: 4. This CDR3 is CASSLVGQDPQHF. For the CDR3, the DNA is TGTGCCAGCAGCTTGGTCGGACAGGATCCCCAGCATTTT.

This chain links TRBV30 with TRBJ1-6; 7 positions match TRBD1. The CDR3 contains 15 residues. Unmatched junction bases numbered 13, after V lost 4 bases and J lost 10 bases. Germline CDR1 is GTSNPN and CDR2 is SVGIG (reference sequence). The CDR3 region is CAWTPERTGVSPLHF. CDR3 bases: TGTGCCTGGACCCCAGAAAGAACAGGGGTCTCACCCCTCCACTTT.

The chain employs TRBV29-1 and TRBJ2-3; D is unclear. The CDR3 length is 13 residues. Germline V gene sequence: CDR1 SQVTM, CDR2 ANQGSEA. Trimming removed 5 bases at V and 2 bases at J, with 11 bases between. CDR3 in DNA: TGCAGCGTTCTCAGCCCCCCCACAGATACGCAGTATTTT. Translating gives CSVLSPPTDTQYF.

The chain carries TRBV30 and TRBJ1-5; no definite D call. Trimming left V 0 bases short and J 7 bases short, with 16 bases between. In germline, CDR1 is GTSNPN, CDR2 SVGIG (reference sequence). The CDR3 runs to 15 residues. The CDR3 here is CAWSVSVLGGQPQHF. The CDR3 DNA sequence: TGTGCCTGGAGTGTATCAGTGTTAGGAGGCCAGCCCCAGCATTTT.

The gene calls are TRBV2 and TRBJ1-6; D not resolved. CDR3 length: 14 amino acids. Germline values: CDR1 SNHLY, CDR2 FYNNEI. Trimming cost V 3 bases and J 10 bases, with 13 bases left between them. The DNA for the CDR3 is TGTGCCAGCAGTGACCTACCGGGTCGATCACCCCTCCACTTT. It specifies CASSDLPGRSPLHF.

The chain joins TRBV5-1 to TRBJ1-4, with no clear D. Germline CDR1 and CDR2: SGHRS and YFSETQ. This CDR3 is 15 amino acids long. V lost 0 bases, J lost 8 bases, and 14 bases lay in between. CDR3 amino acids: CASSLAGSWEEKLFF. CDR3 bases: TGCGCCAGCAGCTTGGCCGGCAGCTGGGAGGAAAAACTGTTTTTT. Combining the CDR3 with reference TRBV5-1 and TRBJ1-4 gives the whole variable domain KAGVTQTPRYLIKTRGQQVTLSCSPISGHRSVSWYQQTPGQGLQFLFEYFSETQRNKGNFPGRFSGRQFSNSRSEMNVSTLELGDSALYLCASSLAGSWEEKLFFGSGTQLSVL.

The chain links TRBV3-1 (or the pseudogene TRBV3-2) to TRBJ1-3, with 10 bases aligning to TRBD1. J was trimmed by 2 bases and V by 4 bases; bases with no gene match: 2. The germline CDR1 and CDR2 sequences are LGHDT and YNNKEL (reference sequence). The CDR3 loop spans 15 amino acids. CDR3 nucleotides: TGTGCCAGCAGCCGACAGGGGGCTACTGGAAACACCATATATTTT. Translated, it gives CASSRQGATGNTIYF.

CDR3 DNA: TGTGCCAGCAGGGGTTTGGTGGGTGGCTACACCTTC. The encoded protein is CASRGLVGGYTF. The gene calls are TRBV13 and TRBJ1-2, with no clear D. CDR1 is PRHDT, CDR2 FYEKMQ, per germline (reference sequence). The CDR3 length is 12 residues. V gave up 6 bases and J gave up 7 bases, with 12 bases separating them.

This chain links TRBV7-9 with TRBJ2-7, with TRBD2 matching over 8 bases. CDR3 length: 14 amino acids. Germline-derived CDR1 and CDR2 are SEHNR and FQNEAQ (reference sequence). The ends lost 5 bases at V and 1 base at J; junction bases unmatched: 4. The CDR3 protein is CASSPGRGSYEQYF. CDR3 coding DNA: TGTGCCAGCAGCCCCGGGAGGGGTTCCTACGAGCAGTACTTC.

This sequence joins TRBV10-1 and TRBJ1-1, with no clear D. Germline V lookup: CDR1 WNHNN, CDR2 SYGVQD (reference sequence). The germline V and J ends were trimmed by 7 bases and 5 bases, with 14 bases remaining between them. The CDR3 sequence is 13 residues long. DNA for the CDR3: TGCGCCAGCAATAAAAGGGAAAGTACTGAAGCTTTCTTT. It is translated as CASNKRESTEAFF.

J is TRBJ1-5 and V is TRBV24-1, with no clear D. The length of the CDR3 is 17 residues. V lost 4 bases, J lost 0 bases, and 15 bases lay in between. From germline, CDR1 is KGHDR and CDR2 SFDVKD. In DNA, the CDR3 is TGTGCCACCAGTGACCCTCAGCCCGGTTATAGCAATCAGCCCCAGCATTTT. Translating it yields CATSDPQPGYSNQPQHF.

The chain joins TRBV9 to TRBJ2-3; the D is unclear. V was clipped by 0 bases and J by 6 bases, with 8 bases between them. The germline V gene encodes CDR1 SGDLS and CDR2 YYNGEE. The CDR3 length is 13 residues. The CDR3 DNA follows: TGTGCCAGCAGCGTAGTGCTTACGGATACGCAGTATTTT. Translating it yields CASSVVLTDTQYF. Together with reference TRBV9 and TRBJ2-3, the CDR3 gives the full variable domain: DSGVTQTPKHLITATGQRVTLRCSPRSGDLSVYWYQQSLDQGLQFLIQYYNGEERAKGNILERFSAQQFPDLHSELNLSSLELGDSALYFCASSVVLTDTQYFGPGTRLTVL.

In its sample, this clone was seen a few times. The gene calls are TRBV10-1 and TRBJ1-4, with D tentatively TRBD1 (5 bases). Germline V gene sequence: CDR1 WNHNN, CDR2 SYGVQD (reference sequence). The CDR3 covers 14 residues. V was cut by 6 bases and J by 0 bases, with 8 bases left in between. The DNA of the CDR3 is TGCGCCAGCAGGCCGGGACCAACTAATGAAAAACTGTTTTTT. Translation: CASRPGPTNEKLFF.